One sample yielded the 19 T cell receptor beta chains listed below, sequenced in a study of cytomegalovirus exposure and HLA in healthy donors. Both 60 Vbeta primers and 13 Jbeta primers went into the PCR. The protocol was immunoSEQ multiplex PCR, while the TCRdb copy is restricted to in-frame clones and leaves out a portion. Altogether fewer than 130,000 clones are present, 75% to 90% being singletons, with the ten largest covering about 1.8%. The sample was PBMCs. The receptors were sampled from a man aged 35 to 55 in good health and CMV-seronegative.

This clone was counted between two and nine times. The J gene is TRBJ1-6, the V gene TRBV11-2, with 7 bases fitting TRBD1. CDR3 size: 15 residues. Germline V CDR1 and CDR2: SGHAT, FQNNGV. V lost 5 bases to trimming and J lost 8 bases; unmatched junction nucleotides: 9. The DNA of the CDR3 is TGTGCCAGCAGCACTCTGACAGGGCGAGATTCACCCCTCCACTTT. Translating it yields CASSTLTGRDSPLHF.

There are a few counts of this clone. The chain recombines TRBV28 with TRBJ1-4, with TRBD1 as a possible D gene (6 bases). Germline-derived CDR1 and CDR2 are MDHEN and SYDVKM. The CDR3 is 16 residues long. The ends were cut back, 6 bases at V and 6 bases at J, with 20 bases in the middle. CDR3 DNA: TGTGCCAGCAGAGACCCCAGGTGGGGGCCATATGAAAAACTGTTTTTT. Translated: CASRDPRWGPYEKLFF.

The rearrangement uses TRBV5-1 and TRBJ1-1; TRBD1 might be the D (5 bases). Per germline, CDR1 SGHRS and CDR2 YFSETQ. The CDR3 spans 15 residues. The V gene lost 1 base and the J gene lost 6 bases, with 16 bases spanning the gap. The CDR3 DNA follows: TGCGCCAGCAGCTTGCGGGGGACGCAAGAAGCTGAAGCTTTCTTT. It is translated as CASSLRGTQEAEAFF. The full variable domain, with the rest looked up from reference TRBV5-1 and TRBJ1-1, is KAGVTQTPRYLIKTRGQQVTLSCSPISGHRSVSWYQQTPGQGLQFLFEYFSETQRNKGNFPGRFSGRQFSNSRSEMNVSTLELGDSALYLCASSLRGTQEAEAFFGQGTRLTVV.

The chain links TRBV5-1 to TRBJ2-7, with D unclear. The ends were cut back, 0 bases at V and 9 bases at J, with 10 bases in the middle. Germline CDR1 is SGHRS and CDR2 is YFSETQ. The CDR3 spans 12 residues. The CDR3 bases are TGCGCCAGCAGCTTGGACGGGTATGGGCAGTACTTC. Amino acid sequence: CASSLDGYGQYF.

The chain joins TRBV27 to TRBJ1-1; D is unclear. The CDR3 length is 14 residues. Trimming cost V 4 bases and J 5 bases, with 14 bases left between them. The germline CDR1 and CDR2 sequences are MNHEY and SMNVEV (reference sequence). As DNA, the CDR3 is TGTGCCAGCAGTTACGGACGGAGGGTTACTGAAGCTTTCTTT. As protein: CASSYGRRVTEAFF.

The V call is TRBV10-3, the J call TRBJ2-7, with D maybe TRBD1 (6 bases). The CDR3 spans 14 residues. V was shortened by 6 bases and J by 6 bases, with 18 bases between the two germline ends. CDR1 ENHRY and CDR2 SYGVKD come from the germline V gene. The CDR3 reads CAIRGWTDSAEQYF. CDR3 DNA sequence: TGTGCCATCAGGGGATGGACAGACTCGGCCGAGCAGTACTTC.

V usage is TRBV4-1 and J usage is TRBJ1-4; 7 bases line up with TRBD1. This CDR3 region has 16 residues. Trimming took 0 bases from V and 5 from J; bases not matched to a gene: 6. Germline loops: CDR1 MGHRA, CDR2 YSYEKL. The CDR3 is CASSQDRGTENEKLFF. DNA of the CDR3: TGCGCCAGCAGCCAAGATAGGGGGACAGAAAATGAAAAACTGTTTTTT.

This chain links TRBV6-5 with TRBJ2-5; unclear D gene. Germline CDR1 MNHEY, CDR2 SVGAGI. The length of the CDR3 is 13 residues. The V gene lost 2 bases and the J gene lost 1 base, with 5 bases spanning the gap. Written as DNA, the CDR3 is TGTGCCAGCAGTTACCCCGGCCAAGAGACCCAGTACTTC. Its translation: CASSYPGQETQYF.

The chain is built from TRBV5-1 and TRBJ1-1, with 7 nucleotides matching TRBD1. Germline V gives CDR1 SGHRS, CDR2 YFSETQ. J was trimmed by 0 bases and V by 3 bases; bases with no gene match: 14. The CDR3 contains 18 residues. The DNA for the CDR3 is TGCGCCAGCAGCTCCCTCTCCACCAACAGGGGCGTGAACACTGAAGCTTTCTTT. Amino acids: CASSSLSTNRGVNTEAFF.

The V gene is TRBV7-9, the J gene TRBJ1-1; 7 bases fit TRBD1. The trim removed 0 bases at V and 8 bases at J, leaving 3 bases unmatched. This CDR3 contains 13 residues. Germline CDR1 is SEHNR and CDR2 is FQNEAQ (reference sequence). CDR3 region: CASSLAGGEEAFF. The DNA of the CDR3 is TGTGCCAGCAGCTTAGCAGGGGGCGAAGAAGCTTTCTTT.

The J gene is TRBJ1-5, the V gene TRBV6-1; D is perhaps TRBD1 (5 bases). The CDR3 is made up of 16 amino acids. V gave up 0 bases and J gave up 4 bases, with 13 bases separating them. The V gene's germline CDR1 is MNHNS and CDR2 SASEGT. The CDR3 DNA sequence: TGTGCCAGCAGTGAAGCGCTTGGGGGGTGGAATCAGCCCCAGCATTTT. As protein: CASSEALGGWNQPQHF.

V is TRBV2 and J is TRBJ1-1; TRBD1 aligns across 9 bases. The CDR3 loop spans 13 amino acids. V trimming: 3 bases; J trimming: 11 bases; junction bases outside the gene matches: 7. The V gene's germline CDR1 is SNHLY and CDR2 FYNNEI. As DNA, the CDR3 is TGTGCCAGCAGTGAGGGACAGGGCACACGGGCTTTCTTT. As protein: CASSEGQGTRAFF.

The chain links TRBV19 to TRBJ1-4; tentative D call: TRBD1 (5 bases). The ends were cut back, 7 bases at V and 2 bases at J, with 14 bases in the middle. The CDR3 runs to 15 residues. Germline V CDR1 and CDR2: LNHDA, SQIVND (reference sequence). The DNA for the CDR3 is TGTGCCAGTAATAGGGGATTCGCGACTAATGAAAAACTGTTTTTT. This translates into CASNRGFATNEKLFF.

This chain connects TRBV5-1 to TRBJ1-1; 9 nucleotides match TRBD1. The CDR3 has 15 residues. V was clipped by 3 bases and J by 4 bases; unmatched bases: 7. Per the germline V gene, CDR1 is SGHRS and CDR2 is YFSETQ. CDR3 DNA sequence: TGCGCCAGCAGCTCAAAAGGACAGGGGAGCACTGAAGCTTTCTTT. Translating gives CASSSKGQGSTEAFF.

The chain recombines TRBV5-4 with TRBJ2-2; tentative D call: TRBD2 (7 bases). Germline V gene sequence: CDR1 SGHNT, CDR2 YYREEE (reference sequence). This CDR3 spans 18 amino acids. The ends were cut back, 3 bases at V and 0 bases at J, with 18 bases in the middle. CDR3 coding DNA: TGTGCCAGCAGCTCGGGGTCCCGGGGGGCGGCGAACACCGGGGAGCTGTTTTTT. Its translation is CASSSGSRGAANTGELFF.

The V and J genes are TRBV6-5 and TRBJ1-2, with D perhaps matching TRBD1 (5 bases). V was cut by 5 bases and J by 3 bases, with 16 bases left in between. The CDR3 covers 15 residues. Germline CDR1 reads MNHEY; CDR2 reads SVGAGI. CDR3 in amino acids: CASSPRGTIYYGYTF. The CDR3 DNA sequence: TGTGCCAGCAGTCCACGGGGGACGATCTACTATGGCTACACCTTC.

The CDR3 DNA reads TGTGCCAGCTCATTTACGGGGGGCCCTAATATTTACAATGAGCAGTTCTTC. Residues: CASSFTGGPNIYNEQFF. The chain combines TRBV18 with TRBJ2-1; D may be TRBD2 (7 bases). The V and J ends lost 5 bases and 4 bases respectively, with 21 bases between them. The CDR3 contains 17 residues. CDR1 is KGHSH, CDR2 LQKENI, per germline. Drawing the rest from reference TRBV18 and TRBJ2-1, the complete variable domain is NAGVMQNPRHLVRRRGQEARLRCSPMKGHSHVYWYRQLPEEGLKFMVYLQKENIIDESGMPKERFSAEFPKEGPSILRIQQVVRGDSAAYFCASSFTGGPNIYNEQFFGPGTRLTVL.

The V gene is TRBV6-1, the J gene TRBJ2-5, with 8 bases fitting TRBD1. The CDR3 extends over 14 amino acids. Germline CDR1 reads MNHNS; CDR2 reads SASEGT. The ends lost 2 bases at V and 7 bases at J; junction bases unmatched: 6. The CDR3 spells CASSERTGTVTQYF. Written as DNA, the CDR3 is TGTGCCAGCAGTGAACGGACAGGGACTGTGACCCAGTACTTC.

This clone has only a few counts. CDR3 DNA: TGTGCCAGCAGCTTGGACACTCAAGAGACCCAGTACTTC. Its protein product is CASSLDTQETQYF. The rearrangement links TRBV7-9 to TRBJ2-5, with TRBD1 as a possible D gene (5 bases). The germline V gene has CDR1 SEHNR and CDR2 FQNEAQ (reference sequence). CDR3 length equals 13 residues. V was clipped by 3 bases and J by 2 bases, with 7 bases between them.